This T cell receptor beta chain is from a study of shared clonotypes between healthy human individuals. Overall study context: A donor's plate count was three for CD4 naive and three for CD4 memory; CD8 naive had two and CD8 memory one. Study-level results: Sharing across four donors was highest in naive CD4 (around 5%) and lowest in memory CD8 (0.4%).

The data were produced by immunoSEQ multiplex PCR, yet TCRdb's version contains in-frame clones alone and is incomplete. The sample carries about 610,000 clones, 95% to 97% recorded once. CD45RO-negative, CCR7-positively selected cells formed the naive CD8 fraction, excluding terminally differentiated effector memory CD45RA+ cells. Recent acute infections and vaccinations were absent in the healthy HIV-negative adult donors. Nashville, Tennessee was home to all donors, each a Caucasian adult. To note about this clone: The antigen remains unidentified.

The CDR3 loop spans 14 amino acids. The V gene end was trimmed by 4 bases and the J gene end by 9 bases; junction bases not matched to a gene: 2. Germline CDR1 and CDR2: MGHRA and YSYEKL. V and J are TRBV4-1 and TRBJ2-1; 14 nucleotides align to TRBD2. The sample taken for sequencing was naive CD8+ T cells sorted from blood. The source is a woman in her thirties in good health. The CDR3 reads CASSLGLAGGEQFF. The DNA for the CDR3 is TGCGCCAGCAGCCTCGGACTAGCGGGAGGTGAGCAGTTCTTC.